A single sample is the source of the 10 T cell receptor beta chains below, sequenced in a study of blood T cell repertoires in COVID-19. Clones were sequenced by immunoSEQ multiplex PCR, and TCRdb holds only the in-frame ones, with some missing. This repertoire shows under 300,000 clones, roughly 85% found once; its top ten account for around 1.8%. Material for sequencing was PBMCs or T cells enriched from blood (not recorded which). All receptors come from a woman between 45 and 60 years old who had recovered from COVID-19.

The rearrangement uses TRBV5-1 and TRBJ2-7; maybe TRBD2 (5 bases). The germline V gene encodes CDR1 SGHRS and CDR2 YFSETQ. The CDR3 has 14 residues. Between the trimmed V and J ends, which lost 2 bases and 6 bases, there was a span of 15 bases. The CDR3: CASSLSGPLVEQYF. Written as DNA, the CDR3 is TGCGCCAGCAGCTTAAGCGGTCCCCTCGTCGAGCAGTACTTC.

The chain recombines TRBV28 with TRBJ1-2, with TRBD1 matching over 8 bases. The CDR3 spans 15 residues. Germline V lookup: CDR1 MDHEN, CDR2 SYDVKM. Germline trimming cut 2 bases from V and 4 bases from J; bases unmatched to any gene: 6. The CDR3 DNA sequence: TGTGCCAGCAGTTTAGGGACAGGAAGCAGCTATGGCTACACCTTC. This codes for CASSLGTGSSYGYTF.

In its sample, this clone was seen a few times. The V gene is TRBV7-9, the J gene TRBJ2-7, with D unclear. Trimming cost V 7 bases and J 0 bases, with 7 bases left between them. CDR1 SEHNR and CDR2 FQNEAQ come from the germline V gene (reference sequence). The CDR3 has 12 amino acids. Here the CDR3 reads CASTQNSYEQYF. The DNA of the CDR3 is TGTGCCAGCACCCAGAACTCCTACGAGCAGTACTTC.

V and J are TRBV30 and TRBJ2-5, with TRBD1 matching 8 bases. V lost 5 bases, J lost 3 bases, and 5 bases stayed unmatched. CDR3 size: 13 residues. Germline V lookup: CDR1 GTSNPN, CDR2 SVGIG (reference sequence). The CDR3 nucleotides are TGTGCCTGGGAACAGGGGGTCAAAGAGACCCAGTACTTC. Protein product: CAWEQGVKETQYF.

The chain has TRBV19 and TRBJ2-1; 11 bases line up with TRBD2. Trimming took 6 bases from V and 4 from J; bases not matched to a gene: 5. Germline V gene lookup returns CDR1 LNHDA and CDR2 SQIVND (reference sequence). The CDR3 runs to 15 residues. The CDR3: CASSLGTSGYNEQFF. The CDR3 nucleotides read TGTGCCAGTAGCCTCGGGACTAGCGGATACAATGAGCAGTTCTTC.

This clone was seen once. The rearrangement joins TRBV27 to TRBJ2-1; perhaps TRBD2 as D (6 bases). Trimming took 10 bases from V and 0 from J, leaving 13 bases between them. CDR1 and CDR2 from the germline V gene are MNHEY and SMNVEV (reference sequence). This CDR3 is 14 amino acids long. As DNA, the CDR3 is TGTGCCACCAGGGAGGCCTTCTCCTACAATGAGCAGTTCTTC. Translating it yields CATREAFSYNEQFF.

The chain carries TRBV6-5 and TRBJ1-5, with 9 bases fitting TRBD1. Germline CDR1 is MNHEY and CDR2 is SVGAGI. The CDR3 loop spans 14 amino acids. The J segment lost 7 bases and the V segment lost 8 bases, leaving 9 bases of the junction unmatched. This CDR3 is CASGHRGLFQPQHF. CDR3 nucleotide sequence: TGTGCCAGCGGTCACAGGGGGCTCTTCCAGCCCCAGCATTTT.

This clone was seen a few times. The chain links TRBV4-1 to TRBJ2-7, with TRBD2 identical over 9 bases. The CDR3 length is 14 residues. The trim removed 4 bases at V and 1 base at J, leaving 2 bases unmatched. Germline values: CDR1 MGHRA, CDR2 YSYEKL. CDR3 in DNA: TGCGCCAGCAGCCTCCTAGCGGGGTCCTACGAGCAGTACTTC. This codes for CASSLLAGSYEQYF.

The rearrangement joins TRBV9 to TRBJ1-2, with D tentatively TRBD1 (5 bases). The germline V gene encodes CDR1 SGDLS and CDR2 YYNGEE. The CDR3 runs to 15 residues. Trimming took off 0 bases at V and 4 bases at J, with 13 bases between the two ends. The CDR3 loop is CASSVEGVISYGYTF. The CDR3 bases are TGTGCCAGCAGCGTAGAAGGGGTGATCTCCTATGGCTACACCTTC.

The chain joins TRBV5-4 to TRBJ2-5, with D maybe TRBD1 (6 bases). CDR3 length equals 15 residues. Germline V lookup: CDR1 SGHNT, CDR2 YYREEE (reference sequence). V lost 0 bases and J lost 2, with 11 bases in between. CDR3 DNA sequence: TGTGCCAGCAGCTTGGGGGGGCTGGATCAAGAGACCCAGTACTTC. As protein: CASSLGGLDQETQYF.